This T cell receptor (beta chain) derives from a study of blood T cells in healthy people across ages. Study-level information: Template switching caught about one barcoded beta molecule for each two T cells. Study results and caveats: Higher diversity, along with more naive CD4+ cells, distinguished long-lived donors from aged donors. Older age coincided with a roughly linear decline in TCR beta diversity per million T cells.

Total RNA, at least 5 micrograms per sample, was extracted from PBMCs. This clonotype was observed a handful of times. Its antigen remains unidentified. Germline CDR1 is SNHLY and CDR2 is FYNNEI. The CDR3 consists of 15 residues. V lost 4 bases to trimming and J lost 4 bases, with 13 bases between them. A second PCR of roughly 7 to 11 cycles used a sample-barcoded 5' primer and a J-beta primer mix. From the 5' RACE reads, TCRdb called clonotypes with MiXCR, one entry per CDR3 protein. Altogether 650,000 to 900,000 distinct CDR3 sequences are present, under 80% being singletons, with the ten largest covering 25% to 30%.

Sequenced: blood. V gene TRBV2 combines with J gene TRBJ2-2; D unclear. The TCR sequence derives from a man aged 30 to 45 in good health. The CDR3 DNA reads TGTGCCAGCAGTGCACCTGGACGGAGCACCGGGGAGCTGTTTTTT. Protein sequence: CASSAPGRSTGELFF.